The rows below give T cell receptor beta chains drawn from one sample of a study of vaccination and CD4 T cells after COVID-19. TCRdb re-analysed the PCR reads in MiXCR, keeping a single row per CDR3 protein. Of approximately 16,000 distinct CDR3 sequences in the sample, 40% to 60% were seen once. These TCRs' antigens remain unknown. Sequencing input: CD4+ T cells from blood, cultured in vitro. Every receptor here comes from a human donor who had recovered from COVID-19. CDR3s include the opening cysteine and the closing phenylalanine or tryptophan. A D gene is named only where the DNA matches it firmly. Clone size is stated in some rows and not others, as once, few, many or a class when expanded.

abundance | j_gene | v_gene | d_gene | CDR3nt | CDR3aa
. | TRBJ2-7 | TRBV20-1 | TRBD1 | TGCAGTGCTAGAGATTTCGGGACAGGGATCCACGAGCAGTACTTC | CSARDFGTGIHEQYF
. | TRBJ2-7 | TRBV24-1 | . | TGTGCCACCAGTGACCCAACCTCCTCGAATAAGCAGTACTTC | CATSDPTSSNKQYF
. | TRBJ1-2 | TRBV6-1 | . | TGTGCCAGCAGTGCCTCTTTGTGGGGGGATGGCTACACCTTC | CASSASLWGDGYTF
. | TRBJ2-3 | TRBV4-3 | . | TGCGCCAGCAGCCTGTATTCGTCGGATACGCAGTATTTT | CASSLYSSDTQYF
. | TRBJ2-1 | TRBV15 | . | TGTGCCACCAGCAGACAAGGGAATGAGCAGTTCTTC | CATSRQGNEQFF
. | TRBJ1-2 | TRBV20-1 | . | TGCAGTGCTAGCCCGACAGAACAACATGGCTACACCTTC | CSASPTEQHGYTF
. | TRBJ2-2 | TRBV20-1 | TRBD2 | TGCAGTGCTAGACGGACTAGCGGGGTGAACTCGAACACCGGGGAGCTGTTTTTT | CSARRTSGVNSNTGELFF
few | TRBJ1-4 | TRBV20-1 | . | TGCAGTGCCTATGGGGAACCACTGGAAAAACTGTTTTTT | CSAYGEPLEKLFF
. | TRBJ1-5 | TRBV6-1 | . | TGTGCCAGCAGTGTGGCAGGGCATCAGCCCCAGCATTTT | CASSVAGHQPQHF
. | TRBJ2-5 | TRBV18 | . | TGTGCCAGCTCACCGCTAGGGGAGACCCAGTACTTC | CASSPLGETQYF
. | TRBJ2-7 | TRBV5-1 | . | TGCGCCAGCGGCGCAACAACGAATTTCGAGCAGTACTTC | CASGATTNFEQYF
. | TRBJ2-2 | TRBV19 | . | TGTGCCAGTAGTGTACAGGGATCAACCGGGGAGCTGTTTTTT | CASSVQGSTGELFF
. | TRBJ2-7 | TRBV12-3/TRBV12-4 | . | TGTGCCAGCAGTTTATTGGGCCGCGAGCAGTACTTC | CASSLLGREQYF
few | TRBJ2-7 | TRBV28 | TRBD1 | TGTGCCAGCAGTTCTTGGCCCAACAGGGGACCCCCCTACGAGCAGTACTTC | CASSSWPNRGPPYEQYF
. | TRBJ2-7 | TRBV11-3 | . | TGTGCCAGCAGGAACAGACAGGTTTCAAAGCAGTACTTC | CASRNRQVSKQYF
. | TRBJ2-1 | TRBV14 | . | TGTGCCAGCAGCCAAGAAGGCCGGCAGTTCTTC | CASSQEGRQFF
. | TRBJ2-3 | TRBV2 | TRBD1 | TGTGCCAGCACCCGGGACAGGGGGCCAGATACGCAGTATTTT | CASTRDRGPDTQYF
. | TRBJ2-2 | TRBV18 | . | TGTGCCAGCTCACCACCGGCAGGGGATGGGGAGCTGTTTTTT | CASSPPAGDGELFF
. | TRBJ1-6 | TRBV20-1 | . | TGCAGTGCGATTAGGGGGACCTCCTATAATTCACCCCTCCACTTT | CSAIRGTSYNSPLHF
. | TRBJ1-2 | TRBV29-1 | TRBD1 | TGCAGCGTTGCAAGGGACAGGGGGTCCTATGGCTACACCTTC | CSVARDRGSYGYTF
. | TRBJ1-3 | TRBV6-1 | . | TGTGCCAGCAACTCTGGAAACACCATATATTTT | CASNSGNTIYF
. | TRBJ1-1 | TRBV7-2 | . | TGTGCCAGCAGCTTAATTCGAGTTATTGAAGCTTTCTTT | CASSLIRVIEAFF
. | TRBJ2-2 | TRBV6-5 | TRBD1 | TGTGCCAGCAGCTACACCAGGACAGGGGGCGGGACCGGGGAGCTGTTTTTT | CASSYTRTGGGTGELFF
. | TRBJ2-5 | TRBV10-3 | . | TGTGCCATCAGTGCTAGGACAGTAGAGACCCAGTACTTC | CAISARTVETQYF
. | TRBJ2-5 | TRBV4-3 | . | TGCGCCAGCAGCCAAGGGCCAGCGGAGACCCAGTACTTC | CASSQGPAETQYF
. | TRBJ2-5 | TRBV29-1 | . | TGCAGCGTTGAAGGGAGGGGTGGCCAAGAGACCCAGTACTTC | CSVEGRGGQETQYF
few | TRBJ2-5 | TRBV2 | . | TGTGCCAGCACCCTTGCCGGGGCACGGGAGACCCAGTACTTC | CASTLAGARETQYF
. | TRBJ1-1 | TRBV6-1 | TRBD1 | TGTGCCAGCAGTGAAACAGGGGCTGGGAACACTGAAGCTTTCTTT | CASSETGAGNTEAFF
few | TRBJ1-2 | TRBV20-1 | TRBD1 | TGCAGTGCTAGAGATCCTCGCAGGGGGCCGAACTATGGCTACACCTTC | CSARDPRRGPNYGYTF
. | TRBJ2-7 | TRBV2 | . | TGTGCCACCCGGGACGACTCCTACGAGCAGTACTTC | CATRDDSYEQYF
. | TRBJ2-5 | TRBV7-2 | TRBD2 | TGTGCCAGCAGCTTAGGCTCCGGGAGGGAGACCCAGTACTTC | CASSLGSGRETQYF
. | TRBJ2-1 | TRBV20-1 | TRBD2 | TGCAGTGCTCACGGGGGGGTTGAGCAGTTCTTC | CSAHGGVEQFF
. | TRBJ2-5 | TRBV7-6 | TRBD2 | TGTGCCAGCAGCTTAGAGGCTAGCGGGAGGACAAAAGAGACCCAGTACTTC | CASSLEASGRTKETQYF
few | TRBJ1-5 | TRBV20-1 | . | TGCAGTGCTACGTCGGGACATCTCAATCAGCCCCAGCATTTT | CSATSGHLNQPQHF